The next 22 T cell receptor beta chains were all read from a single sample in a study of OX40 agonist ivuxolimab in advanced cancers. Library prep was done by the immunoSEQ multiplex PCR assay. The clones in this table, taken by TCRdb from immuneACCESS, are in-frame only. Not every clone is retained; where verified, under half of the shortfall comes from an unresolved V gene, and the cause of the rest is unknown. For this sample the table gives about 83,000 clones, of which 75% to 95% were detected only once. The ten biggest clones cover almost 8.5% of the sample. The specimen was CD4+ or CD8+ T cells sorted from blood, collected in a trial of the OX40 agonist ivuxolimab. These receptors were collected from an adult with an advanced solid tumor such as melanoma, head and neck, liver or kidney cancer.

The chain couples TRBV27 to TRBJ2-7; TRBD1 aligns across 10 bases. CDR3 length: 13 amino acids. The junction had 3 bases not matched to a gene; V was cut back by 5 bases and J by 5 bases. Germline loops: CDR1 MNHEY, CDR2 SMNVEV (reference sequence). The CDR3 loop is CASSTGTGDEQYF. CDR3 DNA: TGTGCCAGCAGTACCGGGACAGGGGACGAGCAGTACTTC.

This rearrangement joins TRBV9 to TRBJ2-2; 7 nucleotides agree with TRBD2. This CDR3 contains 14 residues. CDR1 is SGDLS, CDR2 YYNGEE, per germline. The trim removed 3 bases at V and 3 bases at J, leaving 2 bases unmatched. The DNA of the CDR3 is TGTGCCAGCAGCGGCCTAGCGGACACCGGGGAGCTGTTTTTT. Translated, it gives CASSGLADTGELFF.

V usage is TRBV11-2 and J usage is TRBJ2-3, with D possibly matching TRBD2 (7 bases). The germline gives CDR1 SGHAT, CDR2 FQNNGV. Trimming removed 4 bases from V and 5 bases from J, with 16 bases in between. This CDR3 has 15 amino acids. The CDR3, as DNA: TGTGCCAGCAGCTGGTTACCGGGGGGCATAGATACGCAGTATTTT. It encodes CASSWLPGGIDTQYF.

The chain joins TRBV20-1 to TRBJ2-7; the D is unclear. Germline V gene sequence: CDR1 DFQATT, CDR2 SNEGSKA (reference sequence). Trimming stripped 7 bases from V and 7 bases from J, with 14 bases between. The CDR3 length is 11 residues. CDR3: CSVPLGKEQYV. The CDR3 DNA reads TGCAGTGTCCCTTTGGGTAAGGAGCAGTACGTC.

The chain uses TRBV12-5 and TRBJ1-5; D is possibly TRBD1 (5 bases). The CDR3 length is 14 residues. The germline V and J ends were trimmed by 10 bases and 3 bases, with 16 bases remaining between them. The germline gives CDR1 LGHNT, CDR2 FRNRAP. DNA of the CDR3: TGTGCTACCTCCCCCCGGGGCCCCAATCAGCCCCAGCATTTT. Translating gives CATSPRGPNQPQHF.

This clone turned up a few times. The V and J genes are TRBV5-6 and TRBJ2-1; D gene unclear. Germline V gene sequence: CDR1 SGHDT, CDR2 YYEEEE. Trimming removed 2 bases from V and 9 bases from J, with 9 bases in between. CDR3 length: 12 amino acids. The CDR3 sequence is CASSFAGIEQFF. CDR3 nucleotide sequence: TGTGCCAGCAGCTTTGCTGGGATTGAGCAGTTCTTC.

This chain joins TRBV9 and TRBJ2-2; the D is unclear. The CDR3 extends over 12 amino acids. V was clipped by 10 bases and J by 4 bases, with 11 bases between them. Germline CDR1 is SGDLS and CDR2 is YYNGEE. CDR3 nucleotides: TGTGCCCCTCGGGCAGCCACCGGGGAGCTGTTTTTT. Its translation: CAPRAATGELFF.

V and J are TRBV6-5 and TRBJ1-3; TRBD1 might be the D (5 bases). V was pared by 2 bases and J by 2 bases, with 10 bases between. The CDR3 totals 15 residues. The germline gives CDR1 MNHEY, CDR2 SVGAGI. The CDR3 sequence: CASSYMGVPGNTIYF. CDR3 in DNA: TGTGCCAGCAGTTACATGGGGGTACCTGGAAACACCATATATTTT.

V is TRBV28 and J is TRBJ2-7; D possibly corresponds to TRBD2 (6 bases). Germline CDR1 reads MDHEN; CDR2 reads SYDVKM. Trimming took off 6 bases at V and 6 bases at J, with 15 bases between the two ends. The length of the CDR3 is 13 residues. CDR3 in DNA: TGTGCCAGCAGCCTCGGTCTCGGGGGCGAGCAGTACTTC. Translated, it gives CASSLGLGGEQYF. The full variable domain, its missing parts supplied by reference TRBV28 and TRBJ2-7, is DVKVTQSSRYLVKRTGEKVFLECVQDMDHENMFWYRQDPGLGLRLIYFSYDVKMKEKGDIPEGYSVSREKKERFSLILESASTNQTSMYLCASSLGLGGEQYFGPGTRLTVT.

With regard to this clone: Within the sample, other DNA sequences also encode this same CDR3. The chain joins TRBV27 to TRBJ2-1, with no clear D. CDR1 is MNHEY and CDR2 is SMNVEV in the germline V gene (reference sequence). The CDR3 sequence is 11 residues long. The V and J ends lost 3 bases and 7 bases respectively, with 4 bases between them. The CDR3 reads CASSLGNEQFF. CDR3 DNA: TGTGCCAGCAGTTTGGGGAATGAGCAGTTCTTC.

The chain couples TRBV20-1 to TRBJ1-2, with D possibly being TRBD1 (5 bases). CDR3 length: 10 amino acids. V was trimmed by 5 bases and J by 7 bases, leaving 8 bases between them. Germline CDR1 and CDR2: DFQATT and SNEGSKA (reference sequence). The CDR3 DNA sequence: TGCAGTGCTTGGGACGGTGGCTACACCTTC. Translation: CSAWDGGYTF.

The chain links TRBV5-4 to TRBJ2-7, with D possibly matching TRBD1 (5 bases). Germline V gene data show CDR1 as SGHNT and CDR2 as YYREEE (reference sequence). The CDR3 sequence is 17 residues long. V lost 0 bases, J lost 2 bases, and 18 bases lay in between. CDR3 nucleotide sequence: TGTGCCAGCAGCTTGGGTCTTGGGGCTGCAGGAGCCTACGAGCAGTACTTC. Its protein product is CASSLGLGAAGAYEQYF.

The V call is TRBV4-2, the J call TRBJ2-1; possible D gene TRBD2, 5 bases. The CDR3 has 12 amino acids. CDR1 is LGHNA and CDR2 is YNFKEQ in the germline V gene. V was pared by 3 bases and J by 10 bases, with 10 bases between. The CDR3 loop reads CASSQYTGEQFF. The CDR3 DNA is TGTGCCAGCAGCCAGTACACGGGGGAGCAGTTCTTC.

The rearrangement joins TRBV25-1 to TRBJ2-6; D unresolved. Trimming pared 3 bases from V and 0 bases from J, leaving 6 bases between. Per germline, CDR1 MGHDK and CDR2 SYGVNS. The CDR3 contains 15 residues. The CDR3 loop is CASSEISSGANVLTF. DNA of the CDR3: TGTGCCAGCAGTGAGATCAGCTCTGGGGCCAACGTCCTGACTTTC.

In its sample, this clone was seen a few times. This chain joins TRBV9 and TRBJ2-2; D gene ambiguous. Looked up from germline, CDR1 is SGDLS and CDR2 is YYNGEE. Deletions cut 0 bases from V and 6 bases from J, with 0 bases between. This CDR3 comprises 11 residues. The CDR3 protein is CASSVAGELFF. CDR3 bases: TGTGCCAGCAGCGTAGCCGGGGAGCTGTTTTTT.

The chain combines TRBV28 with TRBJ2-1, with 11 bases that match TRBD2. CDR3 size: 19 residues. Trimming removed 3 bases from V and 0 bases from J; junction bases left unmatched: 10. The germline CDR1 and CDR2 sequences are MDHEN and SYDVKM. The CDR3 here is CASSFLPLTSGGSYNEQFF. CDR3 DNA sequence: TGTGCCAGCAGTTTCCTCCCCCTAACTAGCGGGGGCTCCTACAATGAGCAGTTCTTC.

The V call is TRBV28, the J call TRBJ1-1, with 7 bases identical to TRBD1. Trimming took 4 bases from V and 4 from J; bases not matched to a gene: 6. This CDR3 spans 14 amino acids. CDR1 is MDHEN, CDR2 SYDVKM, per germline. CDR3 sequence reads: CASSSPRTGTEAFF. The CDR3 region has the DNA TGTGCCAGCAGTTCGCCCCGGACAGGCACTGAAGCTTTCTTT.

V and J are TRBV6-5 and TRBJ1-2, with TRBD1 matching over 8 bases. The CDR3 extends over 15 amino acids. Germline loops: CDR1 MNHEY, CDR2 SVGAGI. V gave up 6 bases and J gave up 4 bases; unmatched junction bases: 10. CDR3 sequence reads: CASSFIPGQAYGYTF. The DNA of the CDR3 is TGTGCCAGCAGCTTTATCCCGGGACAGGCCTATGGCTACACCTTC.

In this sample, this clone turned up a few times. This rearrangement joins TRBV15 to TRBJ2-5; D gene uncertain. This CDR3 is 13 amino acids long. Looked up from germline, CDR1 is LNHNV and CDR2 is YYDKDF (reference sequence). Trimming removed 0 bases from V and 5 bases from J, with 7 bases in between. CDR3 region: CATSRDLSETQYF. CDR3 DNA: TGTGCCACCAGCAGAGATCTGTCGGAGACCCAGTACTTC.

Notes on this clone: The same CDR3 can be traced to other DNA sequences in this sample. The chain has TRBV30 and TRBJ2-3; D gene ambiguous. CDR1 is GTSNPN and CDR2 is SVGIG in the germline V gene (reference sequence). V was pared by 0 bases and J by 0 bases, with 4 bases between. CDR3 length: 13 residues. The CDR3 DNA reads as TGTGCCTGGAGTGTCCTCAGCACAGATACGCAGTATTTT. It specifies CAWSVLSTDTQYF.

The chain is built from TRBV28 and TRBJ1-1; D is undetermined. The V end was cut by 4 bases, the J end by 11 bases, with 17 bases between. CDR1 is MDHEN and CDR2 is SYDVKM in the germline V gene. This CDR3 comprises 13 residues. The CDR3 coding sequence is TGTGCCAGCAGTTACCGGGGATTAAGCCGGGCTTTCTTT. This translates into CASSYRGLSRAFF.

V gene TRBV4-3 combines with J gene TRBJ1-5; 11 bases map to TRBD1. The CDR3 has 15 amino acids. The ends lost 4 bases at V and 6 bases at J; junction bases unmatched: 5. Germline lookup yields CDR1 LGHNA and CDR2 YSLEER. The CDR3: CASSPGQGASQPQHF. The CDR3 nucleotides are TGCGCCAGCAGCCCCGGACAGGGGGCATCTCAGCCCCAGCATTTT.